This T cell receptor (beta chain) was captured by sequencing in a study of regulatory T cells in long-lasting Graves disease. Both iRepertoire HTBI primers and Arm-PCR of CDR3 regions were used to build the TCR beta libraries. TCRdb passed the multiplex PCR reads through MiXCR, listing each CDR3 protein once. The top ten hold 16% of the sample, which has 350,000 to 450,000 distinct CDR3 sequences, around 14% seen once. Described time point: newly diagnosed GD, antithyroid drugs for less than 3 months. RNA from PBMCs was the source of the TCR library. The V gene's germline CDR1 is DFQATT and CDR2 SNEGSKA (reference sequence). The CDR3 totals 14 residues. Trimming cost V 0 bases and J 1 base, with 6 bases left between them. In this sample, this clonotype turned up a few times. The sample was also reused in another study, on T cells in Graves' hyperthyroidism and ophthalmopathy. That investigation notes: On the basis of clinical symptoms, serum thyroxine and TRAb, thyroid ultrasound and orbital computed tomography, diagnoses were made. Primed by the HTBI set, a first-round RT-PCR was run on the TCR CDR3.

This clonotype was obtained from a woman aged 30 to 39 with Graves disease. V and J are TRBV20-1 and TRBJ2-2; D gene uncertain. The sequencing used peripheral blood mononuclear cells (PBMCs), collected at new diagnosis, from a patient treated with antithyroid drugs. CDR3 amino acids: CSARDWQNTGELFF. The CDR3 region has the DNA TGCAGTGCTAGAGATTGGCAGAACACCGGGGAGCTGTTTTTT.